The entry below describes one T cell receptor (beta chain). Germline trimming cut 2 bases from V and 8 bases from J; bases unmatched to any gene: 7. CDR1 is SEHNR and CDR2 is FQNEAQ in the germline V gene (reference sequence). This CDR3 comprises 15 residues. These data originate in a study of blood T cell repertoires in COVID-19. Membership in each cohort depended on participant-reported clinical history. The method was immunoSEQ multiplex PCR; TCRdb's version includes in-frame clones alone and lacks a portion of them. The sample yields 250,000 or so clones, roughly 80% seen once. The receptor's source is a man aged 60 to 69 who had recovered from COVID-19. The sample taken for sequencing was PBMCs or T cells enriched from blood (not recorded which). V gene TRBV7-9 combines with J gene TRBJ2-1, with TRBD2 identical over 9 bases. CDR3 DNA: TGTGCCAGCAGCTTACGACTAGCGGTTGATGATGAGCAGTTCTTC. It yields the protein CASSLRLAVDDEQFF.